Listed below are T cell receptor beta chains from one sample, sequenced in a study of cytomegalovirus exposure and HLA in healthy donors. Data came from immunoSEQ multiplex PCR; TCRdb stores just in-frame clones and leaves some out. Here the sample spans some 120,000 clones, roughly 70% being singletons. What was sequenced was PBMCs. The source of these receptors is a man aged 30-40 years in good health and CMV-seropositive. Each CDR3 is given with its conserved first and last residue. The order of the fields is V gene, clone size, D gene, J gene, CDR3 DNA, CDR3 protein. The D gene is left open where the match is weak. The size entry is marked missing in some rows and otherwise reads once, few, many or a size class.

V: TRBV6-8; size: -; D: -; J: TRBJ2-1; DNA: TGTGCCAGCAGGCCGAGTCCTAGCGTCCCGGGAGATGAGCAGTTCTTC; CDR3: CASRPSPSVPGDEQFF
V: TRBV11-2; size: -; D: -; J: TRBJ2-3; DNA: TGTGCCAGCAGCTTAGGGAGTCAGAGCACAGATACGCAGTATTTT; CDR3: CASSLGSQSTDTQYF
V: TRBV6-1; size: -; D: TRBD1; J: TRBJ1-3; DNA: TGTGCCAGCAGTGCTACAGGGGAAAACACCATATATTTT; CDR3: CASSATGENTIYF
V: TRBV19; size: few; D: -; J: TRBJ2-3; DNA: TGTGCCAGTAGTATCGGGGGAAGCACAGATACGCAGTATTTT; CDR3: CASSIGGSTDTQYF
V: TRBV5-1; size: -; D: TRBD1; J: TRBJ2-1; DNA: TGCGCCAGCAGCTTGGGACAGGGGGCCTACAATGAGCAGTTCTTC; CDR3: CASSLGQGAYNEQFF
V: TRBV30; size: -; D: -; J: TRBJ1-2; DNA: TGTGCCCGGAAGGGGGATAGCTATGGCTACACCTTC; CDR3: CARKGDSYGYTF
V: TRBV5-6; size: -; D: -; J: TRBJ1-1; DNA: TGTGCCAGCAGTACCGGTGCTGAAGCTTTCTTT; CDR3: CASSTGAEAFF
V: TRBV5-1; size: -; D: TRBD2; J: TRBJ2-3; DNA: TGCGCCAGTGGACTAGCGGGAGGGAGGACAGATACGCAGTATTTT; CDR3: CASGLAGGRTDTQYF
V: TRBV5-1; size: -; D: TRBD2; J: TRBJ2-1; DNA: TGCGCCAGCAGCTTTCTAGCGGGCTCCTACAATGAGCAGTTCTTC; CDR3: CASSFLAGSYNEQFF
V: TRBV5-6; size: -; D: -; J: TRBJ2-1; DNA: TGTGCCAGCAGCTTGGGGGGGGAGACGGGCAATGAGCAGTTCTTC; CDR3: CASSLGGETGNEQFF
V: TRBV19; size: few; D: -; J: TRBJ1-3; DNA: TGTGCCAGTAGTATTTTAAAGGGGGCTGGAAACACCATATATTTT; CDR3: CASSILKGAGNTIYF
V: TRBV7-9; size: -; D: -; J: TRBJ2-6; DNA: TGTGCCAGCAGCTTAGGTTCCTCTGGGGCCAACGTTCTGACTTTC; CDR3: CASSLGSSGANVLTF
V: TRBV28; size: -; D: TRBD1; J: TRBJ1-2; DNA: TGTGCCAGCAGTCCGACAGGGCGTTTAGGCTACACCTTC; CDR3: CASSPTGRLGYTF
V: TRBV11-2; size: -; D: -; J: TRBJ1-3; DNA: TGTGCCAGCAGCCCGGGTGCGTGGGGGCAGTCTGGAAACACCATATATTTT; CDR3: CASSPGAWGQSGNTIYF
V: TRBV25-1; size: -; D: -; J: TRBJ1-3; DNA: TGTGCCAGCAGTGAGAGGAGCGGGGAACGGACTGGAAACACCATATATTTT; CDR3: CASSERSGERTGNTIYF
V: TRBV7-9; size: -; D: -; J: TRBJ1-1; DNA: TGTGCCAGCAGCTTAGCTCGGAGTAACACTGAAGCTTTCTTT; CDR3: CASSLARSNTEAFF
V: TRBV5-4; size: few; D: TRBD1; J: TRBJ1-1; DNA: TGTGCCAGCAGCTTGCCGGGACAGGGGGAGAACACTGAAGCTTTCTTT; CDR3: CASSLPGQGENTEAFF
V: TRBV6-4; size: -; D: -; J: TRBJ1-3; DNA: TGTGCCAGCAGTGACTCGCCAGGGTCAGGAACGGAAAACACCATATATTTT; CDR3: CASSDSPGSGTENTIYF
V: TRBV2; size: -; D: TRBD1; J: TRBJ1-4; DNA: TGTGCCAGCAGGCGAAGTACTGACAGGGGGCGAGAAAAACTGTTTTTT; CDR3: CASRRSTDRGREKLFF
V: TRBV21-1; size: -; D: -; J: TRBJ2-3; DNA: TGTGCCAGCAGCAAAGTGACTAGCGGGACTAGCACAGATACGCAGTATTTT; CDR3: CASSKVTSGTSTDTQYF
V: TRBV29-1; size: -; D: -; J: TRBJ1-1; DNA: TGCAGCGTTGAAGGACGGACAGAAGTTGAAGCTTTCTTT; CDR3: CSVEGRTEVEAFF
V: TRBV4-1; size: -; D: -; J: TRBJ2-5; DNA: TGCGCCAGCAGCCAAGCCGGAGGTCCTGGCGAGACCCAGTACTTC; CDR3: CASSQAGGPGETQYF
V: TRBV27; size: few; D: -; J: TRBJ2-1; DNA: TGTGCCAGCAGTTTATCGCGGGGATGGGGCAATGAGCAGTTCTTC; CDR3: CASSLSRGWGNEQFF
V: TRBV6-5; size: -; D: TRBD1; J: TRBJ2-7; DNA: TGTGCCAGCAGCCTTGACAGGGGAAACGAGCAGTACTTC; CDR3: CASSLDRGNEQYF
V: TRBV7-6; size: -; D: TRBD2; J: TRBJ2-5; DNA: TGTGCCAGCAGGGGCTCTAGCGGGTTACCGTACCAAGAGACCCAGTACTTC; CDR3: CASRGSSGLPYQETQYF
V: TRBV7-2; size: -; D: -; J: TRBJ1-2; DNA: TGTGCCAGCAGCCCAAGAGGAGGGGATGGCTACACCTTC; CDR3: CASSPRGGDGYTF
V: TRBV2; size: -; D: TRBD1; J: TRBJ1-3; DNA: TGTGCCAGCAGTACTCGATCGGGACAGGCGAAGTACGGAAACACCATATATTTT; CDR3: CASSTRSGQAKYGNTIYF
V: TRBV28; size: -; D: -; J: TRBJ2-5; DNA: TGTGCCAGCAGTACCCCACTGGACAGCGCGAAAGAGACCCAGTACTTC; CDR3: CASSTPLDSAKETQYF
V: TRBV9; size: few; D: TRBD1; J: TRBJ2-7; DNA: TGTGCCAGCAGCGAGGGGGCCCCCAGCTCCTACGAGCAGTACTTC; CDR3: CASSEGAPSSYEQYF
V: TRBV19; size: few; D: TRBD1; J: TRBJ1-1; DNA: TGTGCCAGTAGTATGGGACAGGGTGTTACTGAAGCTTTCTTT; CDR3: CASSMGQGVTEAFF
V: TRBV2; size: -; D: TRBD2; J: TRBJ2-3; DNA: TGTGCCAGCAGGATAGCGGGAGGAACGTGGACGCAGTATTTT; CDR3: CASRIAGGTWTQYF
V: TRBV27; size: once; D: TRBD2; J: TRBJ2-5; DNA: TGTGCCAGTGGACTAGCGGGAGGAGAGACCCAGTACTTC; CDR3: CASGLAGGETQYF
V: TRBV5-6; size: -; D: -; J: TRBJ1-2; DNA: TGTGCCAGCAGCTTACAGGGAGGCTACACCTTC; CDR3: CASSLQGGYTF
V: TRBV5-1; size: -; D: TRBD2; J: TRBJ2-5; DNA: TGCGCCAGCAGCCCCCACGGTTGGGCTAGCGGGGGTAAAGCCCAGTACTTC; CDR3: CASSPHGWASGGKAQYF
V: TRBV7-3; size: -; D: TRBD2; J: TRBJ2-1; DNA: TGTGCCAGCATCCCGTGGGGGGGGTTTTACAATGAGCAGTTCTTC; CDR3: CASIPWGGFYNEQFF
V: TRBV5-5; size: few; D: TRBD1; J: TRBJ1-2; DNA: TGTGCCAGCAGCTTCGGACAGGGGCTGCACTATGGCTACACCTTC; CDR3: CASSFGQGLHYGYTF
V: TRBV10-3; size: few; D: -; J: TRBJ1-1; DNA: TGTGCCATCAGTGAGAACGGGAACACTGAAGCTTTCTTT; CDR3: CAISENGNTEAFF
V: TRBV7-2; size: -; D: -; J: TRBJ2-3; DNA: TGTGCCAGCAGCTTAGACCCCGAGAGGATGAGCACAGATACGCAGTATTTT; CDR3: CASSLDPERMSTDTQYF
V: TRBV4-3; size: once; D: -; J: TRBJ2-3; DNA: TGCGCCAGCAGCCAAGTTACCCCTGAAGGGAGGGATACGCAGTATTTT; CDR3: CASSQVTPEGRDTQYF
V: TRBV9; size: few; D: -; J: TRBJ2-1; DNA: TGTGCCAGCAGCCATATGGGACATTTCTTC; CDR3: CASSHMGHFF
V: TRBV28; size: -; D: -; J: TRBJ1-2; DNA: TGTGCCAGCAGTTTATTTCCCAGTGGCCAGCCAGGCTACGCCTTC; CDR3: CASSLFPSGQPGYAF
V: TRBV19; size: -; D: TRBD1; J: TRBJ2-2; DNA: TGTGCCAGTAGCAAAGAGGGGGCGTCCACCGGGGAGCTGTTTTTT; CDR3: CASSKEGASTGELFF
V: TRBV4-1; size: -; D: -; J: TRBJ1-3; DNA: TGCGCCAGCAGCCAGGGGCAGGGGACTGGAAACACCATATATTTT; CDR3: CASSQGQGTGNTIYF
V: TRBV2; size: -; D: TRBD1; J: TRBJ1-5; DNA: TGTGCCAGCAGTCCGGACAGGCAGGCCCAGCCCCAGCATTTT; CDR3: CASSPDRQAQPQHF
V: TRBV9; size: few; D: TRBD2; J: TRBJ2-3; DNA: TGTGCCAGCAGCGTGACTAGCCAAAGCACAGATACGCAGTATTTT; CDR3: CASSVTSQSTDTQYF
V: TRBV7-3; size: -; D: TRBD1; J: TRBJ1-6; DNA: TGTGCCAGCAGCTTAAGTATAGGACAGGGCCAATCACCCCTCCACTTT; CDR3: CASSLSIGQGQSPLHF
V: TRBV11-1; size: -; D: -; J: TRBJ2-4; DNA: TGTGCCAGCAGCTTAATGGCAGGGGTTCAAGGCAAAAACATTCAGTACTTC; CDR3: CASSLMAGVQGKNIQYF
V: TRBV19; size: few; D: -; J: TRBJ1-1; DNA: TGTGCCAGTAGTATAATTAGAGACAGGCCCAACACTGAAGCTTTCTTT; CDR3: CASSIIRDRPNTEAFF
V: TRBV19; size: -; D: TRBD1; J: TRBJ1-3; DNA: TGTGCCAGTAGTATCCTCACCGGGACAGGGGACCTTTTCTCTGGAAACACCATATATTTT; CDR3: CASSILTGTGDLFSGNTIYF
V: TRBV19; size: -; D: -; J: TRBJ1-2; DNA: TGTGCCACTACCCCAGGGTTGATGGCCTATGGCTACACCTTC; CDR3: CATTPGLMAYGYTF
V: TRBV27; size: -; D: TRBD1; J: TRBJ1-5; DNA: TGTGCCAGCAGTTTATCCGGCGGGACAGGGCTGCCCCAGCATTTT; CDR3: CASSLSGGTGLPQHF
V: TRBV11-2; size: -; D: TRBD1; J: TRBJ1-1; DNA: TGTGCCAGCAGGAGACCGGGACAGGGATCTACTGAAGCTTTCTTT; CDR3: CASRRPGQGSTEAFF
V: TRBV4-3; size: few; D: -; J: TRBJ2-5; DNA: TGCGCCAGCAGCCAAGGGACAGTCCAGGAGACCCAGTACTTC; CDR3: CASSQGTVQETQYF
V: TRBV28; size: few; D: -; J: TRBJ2-1; DNA: TGTGCCAGCAGCCCCCGGGGGACAGCCTACTACAATGAGCAGTTCTTC; CDR3: CASSPRGTAYYNEQFF
V: TRBV4-2; size: -; D: TRBD1; J: TRBJ1-5; DNA: TGTGCCAGCAGCCGATCGGTACAGGGGGCTCGGAACAATCAGCCCCAGCATTTT; CDR3: CASSRSVQGARNNQPQHF